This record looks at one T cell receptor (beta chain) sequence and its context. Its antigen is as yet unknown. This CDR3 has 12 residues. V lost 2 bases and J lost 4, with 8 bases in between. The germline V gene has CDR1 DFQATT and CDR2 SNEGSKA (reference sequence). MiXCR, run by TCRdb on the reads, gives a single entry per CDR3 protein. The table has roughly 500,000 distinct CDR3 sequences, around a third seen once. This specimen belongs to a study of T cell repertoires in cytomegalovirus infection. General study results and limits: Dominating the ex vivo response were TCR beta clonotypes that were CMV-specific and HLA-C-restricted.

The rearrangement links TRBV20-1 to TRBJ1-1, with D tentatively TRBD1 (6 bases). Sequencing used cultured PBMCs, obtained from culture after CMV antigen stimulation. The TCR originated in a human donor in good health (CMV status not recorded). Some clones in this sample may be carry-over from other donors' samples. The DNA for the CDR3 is TGCAGTGCTAGACAGGGGTTCACTGAAGCTTTCTTT. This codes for CSARQGFTEAFF.